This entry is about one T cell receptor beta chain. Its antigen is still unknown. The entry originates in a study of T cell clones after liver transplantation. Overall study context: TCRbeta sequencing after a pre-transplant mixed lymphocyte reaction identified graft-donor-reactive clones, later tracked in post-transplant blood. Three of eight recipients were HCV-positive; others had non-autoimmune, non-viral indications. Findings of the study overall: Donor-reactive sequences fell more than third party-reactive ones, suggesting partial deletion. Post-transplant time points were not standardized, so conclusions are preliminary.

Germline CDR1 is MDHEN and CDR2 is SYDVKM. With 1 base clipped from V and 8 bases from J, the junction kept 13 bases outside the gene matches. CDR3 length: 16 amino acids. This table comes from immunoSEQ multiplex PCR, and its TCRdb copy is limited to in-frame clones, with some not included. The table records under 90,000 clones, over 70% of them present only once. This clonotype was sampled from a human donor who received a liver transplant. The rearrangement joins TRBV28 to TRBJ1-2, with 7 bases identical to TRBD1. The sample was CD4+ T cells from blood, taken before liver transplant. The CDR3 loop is CASSLSSGGRLSGYTF. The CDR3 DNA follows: TGTGCCAGCAGTTTATCTTCAGGGGGGCGATTGAGCGGCTACACCTTC.